The text below deals with one T cell receptor beta chain. Its specificity is unknown. The CDR3 is 13 amino acids. J lost 5 bases, V lost 6 bases, and 3 bases had no gene match. CDR1 and CDR2 from the germline V gene are MNHEY and SVGAGI. The data were obtained in a study of cytomegalovirus exposure and HLA in healthy donors. Overall study results and limits: Follow-up analysis later connected one missense variant in DCLRE1C with trimming of TCR beta V- and J-genes.

The PCR ran on 60 Vbeta and 13 Jbeta primers. Only in-frame clones appear in the TCRdb table, and some are missing; sequencing was by immunoSEQ multiplex PCR. Here the sample spans about 97,000 clones, 76% being singletons. Material for sequencing was PBMCs. The TCR comes from a man aged 35 to 55 in good health and CMV-seronegative. This chain uses TRBV6-5 with TRBJ2-7, with TRBD1 identical over 11 bases. This CDR3 reads CASRPDRGHEQYF. The CDR3, as DNA: TGTGCCAGCAGACCGGACAGGGGGCACGAGCAGTACTTC.